This T cell receptor (beta chain) was retrieved from a study of T-cell memory formation after mild COVID-19. On the study more broadly: Among the donors, TCR clusters were largely specific to each donor. General study points: In pre-infection memory, a portion of responding clones appeared, which suggested that cross-reactive memory joined.

This clonotype has only a few counts. Its antigen is unknown. One entry per CDR3 protein, called by TCRdb with MiXCR from the 5' RACE reads. In the table there are roughly 250,000 distinct CDR3 sequences, approximately 16% of which are singletons. The V gene end was trimmed by 6 bases and the J gene end by 5 bases; junction bases not matched to a gene: 7. The CDR3 spans 16 residues. Per germline, CDR1 SGHNT and CDR2 YENEEA. The sample comprised PBMCs or a T cell subset sorted from them (not recorded which). V usage is TRBV11-3 and J usage is TRBJ2-1, with 13 nucleotides matching TRBD2. The receptor comes from a man younger than 35 who had mild COVID-19 (a few samples of this study predate the infection). Cell type and time point are not known. Here the CDR3 reads CASSPKTSGGNNEQFF. The CDR3 DNA reads as TGTGCCAGCAGTCCCAAGACTAGCGGGGGGAACAATGAGCAGTTCTTC.